Each of the 30 T cell receptor beta chains below was sequenced from the same sample in a study of blood T cell repertoires in COVID-19. The assay was immunoSEQ multiplex PCR, and TCRdb's table has in-frame clones only and misses some. Here the sample spans about 370,000 clones, roughly nine tenths being singletons. Input material: PBMCs or T cells enriched from blood (not recorded which). Receptor source: a young man who had recovered from COVID-19.

This sequence joins TRBV27 and TRBJ1-1, with 8 bases that match TRBD1. The germline CDR1 and CDR2 sequences are MNHEY and SMNVEV (reference sequence). The CDR3 is made up of 13 amino acids. V gave up 4 bases and J gave up 10 bases; unmatched junction bases: 8. DNA of the CDR3: TGTGCCAGCAGTTCCCAGGGGGCTAGGAGAGCTTTCTTT. Translation: CASSSQGARRAFF.

The rearrangement uses TRBV12-5 and TRBJ1-1, with D hard to call. CDR3 size: 12 residues. Germline V gene lookup returns CDR1 LGHNT and CDR2 FRNRAP. Deletions cut 3 bases from V and 8 bases from J, with 10 bases between. CDR3 in amino acids: CASGLGGMEAFF. The CDR3 DNA reads TGTGCTAGTGGTTTAGGAGGGATGGAAGCTTTCTTT.

This rearrangement joins TRBV12-5 to TRBJ2-7; 8 bases match TRBD2. The germline CDR1 and CDR2 sequences are LGHNT and FRNRAP. Trimming took 7 bases from V and 5 from J; bases not matched to a gene: 13. The CDR3 is 15 residues long. The CDR3 loop is CASADSGSGINEQYF. The DNA for the CDR3 is TGTGCTAGTGCCGACTCGGGTAGCGGGATTAACGAGCAGTACTTC.

The genes are TRBV29-1 and TRBJ1-1, with a possible D match to TRBD1 (5 bases). The V end lost 0 bases, the J end lost 4 bases, and 15 bases lay between the germline ends. The CDR3 is 15 amino acids. Germline values: CDR1 SQVTM, CDR2 ANQGSEA. CDR3 sequence: CSVEDGWGRATEAFF. Written as DNA, the CDR3 is TGCAGCGTTGAAGATGGTTGGGGCAGGGCCACTGAAGCTTTCTTT.

The gene calls are TRBV19 and TRBJ1-5, with 9 bases matching TRBD1. The CDR3 extends over 16 amino acids. V lost 4 bases to trimming and J lost 1 base; unmatched junction nucleotides: 5. Germline loops: CDR1 LNHDA, CDR2 SQIVND (reference sequence). This CDR3 reads CASSTSGTGSNQPQHF. The CDR3, as DNA: TGTGCCAGTAGTACATCCGGGACAGGGAGCAATCAGCCCCAGCATTTT. The full variable domain, rest sourced from reference TRBV19 and TRBJ1-5, is DGGITQSPKYLFRKEGQNVTLSCEQNLNHDAMYWYRQDPGQGLRLIYYSQIVNDFQKGDIAEGYSVSREKKESFPLTVTSAQKNPTAFYLCASSTSGTGSNQPQHFGDGTRLSIL.

This clone has more than one count but fewer than ten. In the same sample, other DNA sequences code for this CDR3. The rearrangement uses TRBV28 and TRBJ1-1; no firm D call. Germline assignment: CDR1 MDHEN and CDR2 SYDVKM. CDR3 length equals 13 residues. With 7 bases removed from V and 1 base from J, the gap between germline ends came to 10 bases. CDR3 in DNA: TGTGCCAGCACTCCACCCGGGAACACTGAAGCTTTCTTT. Translating it yields CASTPPGNTEAFF.

This clone has just one count. V usage is TRBV28 and J usage is TRBJ1-5; D is unclear. Trimming cost V 5 bases and J 6 bases, with 8 bases left between them. The length of the CDR3 is 12 residues. CDR1 is MDHEN and CDR2 is SYDVKM in the germline V gene. This CDR3 is CASSIPSQPQHF. The CDR3, as DNA: TGTGCCAGCAGTATCCCATCTCAGCCCCAGCATTTT.

The sample holds many counts of this clone. V gene TRBV5-4 combines with J gene TRBJ2-3; no reliable D call. Germline CDR1 is SGHNT and CDR2 is YYREEE (reference sequence). The CDR3 is made up of 12 amino acids. Trimming shortened V by 6 bases and J by 3 bases, and 8 bases separated the two germline ends. The CDR3 nucleotides read TGTGCCAGCAAAGCTTGGACAGATACGCAGTATTTT. This codes for CASKAWTDTQYF.

The chain uses TRBV25-1 and TRBJ2-3; a weak D match, TRBD2 (6 bases). Trimming took 7 bases from V and 11 from J, leaving 16 bases between them. The CDR3 is 12 residues long. Per germline, CDR1 MGHDK and CDR2 SYGVNS. The CDR3 spells CASTPSTGRQYF. The DNA of the CDR3 is TGTGCCAGCACCCCTTCAACCGGGAGGCAGTATTTT.

J is TRBJ2-1 and V is TRBV18; 7 bases fit TRBD2. Trimming took 2 bases from V and 0 from J; bases not matched to a gene: 7. This CDR3 is 17 amino acids long. The germline V gene has CDR1 KGHSH and CDR2 LQKENI. The CDR3, as DNA: TGTGCCAGCTCACCAGAGGGAGGGGCGAGCTCCTACAATGAGCAGTTCTTC. Translated: CASSPEGGASSYNEQFF.

V and J are TRBV23-1 and TRBJ1-2; a weak D match, TRBD1 (6 bases). TRBV23-1 is treated as an ORF (open reading frame) with a function not yet certain. The CDR3 spans 16 residues. V shed 7 bases and J shed 6 bases, with 24 bases lying between them. The DNA of the CDR3 is TGCGCCAGCACTTCAAATGGTGGGGGCAGGGGTGATGGCTACACCTTC. It is translated as CASTSNGGGRGDGYTF.

V and J are TRBV2 and TRBJ1-2, with TRBD1 matching over 7 bases. Germline V gene data show CDR1 as SNHLY and CDR2 as FYNNEI. J lost 2 bases, V lost 5 bases, and 5 bases had no gene match. There are 14 residues in the CDR3. The DNA for the CDR3 is TGTGCCAGCAGTAGGGACAGCGTAAACTATGGCTACACCTTC. This sequence encodes CASSRDSVNYGYTF.

The rearrangement joins TRBV27 to TRBJ2-1; TRBD2 agrees at 12 bases. Germline CDR1 MNHEY, CDR2 SMNVEV (reference sequence). The CDR3 length is 17 residues. V was clipped by 5 bases and J by 5 bases; unmatched bases: 10. The CDR3 is CASSPPTSGRPNNEQFF. The CDR3 nucleotides read TGTGCCAGCAGTCCACCGACTAGCGGGAGACCTAACAATGAGCAGTTCTTC.

The chain uses TRBV10-3 and TRBJ1-1; 7 positions agree with TRBD1. V lost 2 bases, J lost 7 bases, and 7 bases stayed unmatched. Germline CDR1 reads ENHRY; CDR2 reads SYGVKD. The CDR3 length is 14 residues. The CDR3 DNA reads as TGTGCCATCAGTGAGCTTTCGGGACAGAATGAAGCTTTCTTT. Translating gives CAISELSGQNEAFF.

The gene calls are TRBV15 and TRBJ2-1; TRBD2 matches 8 bases. CDR1 is LNHNV, CDR2 YYDKDF, per germline (reference sequence). Trimming took 0 bases from V and 5 from J; bases not matched to a gene: 3. The CDR3 extends over 15 amino acids. The CDR3 here is CATSRDRGGHNEQFF. In DNA, the CDR3 is TGTGCCACCAGCAGAGATCGGGGGGGACACAATGAGCAGTTCTTC. Combining the CDR3 with reference TRBV15 and TRBJ2-1 gives the whole variable domain DAMVIQNPRYQVTQFGKPVTLSCSQTLNHNVMYWYQQKSSQAPKLLFHYYDKDFNNEADTPDNFQSRRPNTSFCFLDIRSPGLGDTAMYLCATSRDRGGHNEQFFGPGTRLTVL.

This chain connects TRBV28 to TRBJ1-6; no clear D gene. V dropped 1 base and J dropped 0 bases, with 13 bases sitting between them. The CDR3 covers 18 residues. Looked up from germline, CDR1 is MDHEN and CDR2 is SYDVKM. The CDR3 region is CASSLFTVGSSYNSPLHF. DNA of the CDR3: TGTGCCAGCAGTTTATTTACCGTCGGGAGCTCCTATAATTCACCCCTCCACTTT.

The rearrangement uses TRBV4-3 and TRBJ2-7; a weak D match, TRBD2 (6 bases). Trimming cost V 0 bases and J 2 bases, with 17 bases left between them. Per germline, CDR1 LGHNA and CDR2 YSLEER. The CDR3 is made up of 17 amino acids. This CDR3 reads CASSQEGTFPSPYEQYF. The CDR3 region has the DNA TGCGCCAGCAGCCAAGAAGGGACTTTTCCTTCCCCCTACGAGCAGTACTTC.

V usage is TRBV2 and J usage is TRBJ1-6; a possible D gene is TRBD1 (6 bases). The CDR3 has 13 residues. In germline, CDR1 is SNHLY, CDR2 FYNNEI. V lost 7 bases and J 7 bases, leaving 11 bases between the germline ends. The CDR3: CASIRDKNSPLHF. As DNA, the CDR3 is TGTGCCAGCATCCGGGACAAGAATTCACCCCTCCACTTT.

J is TRBJ1-3 and V is TRBV7-7; maybe TRBD1 (6 bases). V shed 6 bases and J shed 1 base, with 7 bases lying between them. The CDR3 sequence is 13 residues long. Germline lookup yields CDR1 SSHAT and CDR2 FNYEAQ (reference sequence). Here the CDR3 reads CASSTGSGNTIYF. CDR3 nucleotide sequence: TGTGCCAGCAGTACAGGGTCTGGAAACACCATATATTTT.

The chain is built from TRBV10-3 and TRBJ1-2, with D possibly matching TRBD1 (6 bases). CDR3 length equals 13 residues. From germline, CDR1 is ENHRY and CDR2 SYGVKD. Trimming took off 3 bases at V and 6 bases at J, with 11 bases between the two ends. The CDR3 nucleotides are TGTGCCATCAGTGAAAGCAGGGGTGATGGCTACACCTTC. It yields the protein CAISESRGDGYTF.

This clone was picked up a small number of times. The chain recombines TRBV5-1 with TRBJ1-5, with D perhaps TRBD1 (6 bases). This CDR3 has 14 residues. Germline V CDR1 and CDR2: SGHRS, YFSETQ. Trimming stripped 0 bases from V and 6 bases from J, with 10 bases between. In DNA form, the CDR3 reads TGCGCCAGCAGCTTGGGGGACATGGGTCAGCCCCAGCATTTT. It codes for CASSLGDMGQPQHF.

The V gene is TRBV3-1 (or the pseudogene TRBV3-2), the J gene TRBJ1-1, with D tentatively TRBD1 (5 bases). The CDR3 is 15 residues long. Germline V lookup: CDR1 LGHDT, CDR2 YNNKEL (reference sequence). V was shortened by 3 bases and J by 0 bases, with 11 bases between the two germline ends. CDR3 region: CASSQAGTVNTEAFF. CDR3 in DNA: TGTGCCAGCAGCCAGGCGGGGACGGTGAACACTGAAGCTTTCTTT.

The rearrangement uses TRBV28 and TRBJ2-1; 7 bases fit TRBD2. V gave up 2 bases and J gave up 0 bases; unmatched junction bases: 4. The CDR3 is made up of 16 amino acids. Germline V gene lookup returns CDR1 MDHEN and CDR2 SYDVKM. CDR3 in DNA: TGTGCCAGCAGTTTAGGGGGAGGGAGCTCCTACAATGAGCAGTTCTTC. Amino acids: CASSLGGGSSYNEQFF.

The chain recombines TRBV28 with TRBJ1-4; the D gene is possibly TRBD1 (5 bases). The CDR3 length is 16 residues. Looked up from germline, CDR1 is MDHEN and CDR2 is SYDVKM. V shed 5 bases and J shed 5 bases, with 18 bases lying between them. The CDR3 DNA sequence: TGTGCCAGCAGTCTCCTTTACGGGGGTTTAAATGAAAAACTGTTTTTT. Translation gives CASSLLYGGLNEKLFF.

The chain couples TRBV18 to TRBJ1-4, with no clear D. Germline V lookup: CDR1 KGHSH, CDR2 LQKENI. V lost 0 bases, J lost 8 bases, and 7 bases lay in between. This CDR3 is built from 13 residues. CDR3 loop: CASSPPSLEKLFF. Here the CDR3 DNA reads TGTGCCAGCTCACCACCCAGTCTGGAAAAACTGTTTTTT.

The chain uses TRBV6-5 and TRBJ2-7, with 8 bases fitting TRBD1. This CDR3 region has 14 residues. Trimming removed 7 bases from V and 0 bases from J; junction bases left unmatched: 5. The germline V gene encodes CDR1 MNHEY and CDR2 SVGAGI. The CDR3 region has the DNA TGTGCCAGCAAGGGACAGGAGAGCTCCTACGAGCAGTACTTC. Amino acids: CASKGQESSYEQYF.

The chain is built from TRBV11-2 and TRBJ2-7; 8 positions match TRBD1. The CDR3 covers 16 residues. Germline-derived CDR1 and CDR2 are SGHAT and FQNNGV. Trimming removed 1 base from V and 3 bases from J; junction bases left unmatched: 8. The CDR3 DNA reads TGTGCCAGCAGCTTAGCTCCCCTCGACAGGGGCTACGAGCAGTACTTC. Translation gives CASSLAPLDRGYEQYF.

This rearrangement joins TRBV18 to TRBJ2-1, with 8 bases that match TRBD2. The CDR3 has 13 amino acids. V was clipped by 3 bases and J by 5 bases; unmatched bases: 0. The germline CDR1 and CDR2 sequences are KGHSH and LQKENI. This chain's CDR3 is CASSPGLDNEQFF. CDR3 in DNA: TGTGCCAGCTCACCGGGACTAGACAATGAGCAGTTCTTC.

V gene TRBV10-3 combines with J gene TRBJ2-3, with 8 bases lining up with TRBD1. The CDR3 length is 16 residues. J lost 0 bases, V lost 3 bases, and 5 bases had no gene match. Germline assignment: CDR1 ENHRY and CDR2 SYGVKD. CDR3 amino acids: CAISDVTGASTDTQYF. The CDR3 nucleotides are TGTGCCATCAGTGACGTGACAGGGGCGAGCACAGATACGCAGTATTTT.

This clone came up once. V gene TRBV4-1 combines with J gene TRBJ2-7, with TRBD1 matching over 11 bases. The length of the CDR3 is 15 residues. J was trimmed by 2 bases and V by 5 bases; bases with no gene match: 5. Per germline, CDR1 MGHRA and CDR2 YSYEKL. In DNA form, the CDR3 reads TGCGCCAGCAGCACAACGGGACAGGGGGCCTACGAGCAGTACTTC. This sequence encodes CASSTTGQGAYEQYF.